These 5 T cell receptor beta chains came from one sample sequenced in a study of blood T cell repertoires in COVID-19 (dated by TCRdb to between 2020 and 2021). The library was built by means of the immunoSEQ multiplex PCR assay. TCRdb took this table from immuneACCESS and kept in-frame rearrangements with V and J called. Such tables lack part of the clones; where checked against another copy, unresolved V genes explain under half of the gap, and the rest is unexplained. The sample profile shows about 240,000 clones; about 90% of them were found once. Jointly, the top ten make up about 7% of the sample. Source material: peripheral blood. These receptors originate from a man in his sixties who had recovered from COVID-19.

CDR3 coding DNA: TGTGCCATCGGCGTGGGGCGGGGGGAAAAACTGTTTTTT. Translated: CAIGVGRGEKLFF. The chain is built from TRBV10-3 and TRBJ1-4, with a tentative D call TRBD1 (5 bases). V lost 8 bases and J lost 8, with 15 bases in between. This CDR3 has 13 amino acids. The germline V gene has CDR1 ENHRY and CDR2 SYGVKD.

This clone occurred a few times. The CDR3: CASSLQSGNTIYF. The CDR3 DNA follows: TGTGCCAGCAGTTTACAATCTGGAAACACCATATATTTT. The rearrangement links TRBV12-3 or TRBV12-4 to TRBJ1-3; no definite D call. This CDR3 comprises 13 residues. Trimming left V 2 bases short and J 1 base short, with 3 bases between.

V is TRBV15 and J is TRBJ2-7; TRBD1 aligns across 7 bases. The CDR3 loop spans 14 amino acids. CDR1 and CDR2 from the germline V gene are LNHNV and YYDKDF (reference sequence). Unmatched junction bases numbered 7, after V lost 5 bases and J lost 3 bases. The CDR3 DNA reads as TGTGCCACCAGCCAGACAGGGTTAGGCTACGAGCAGTACTTC. Protein product: CATSQTGLGYEQYF.

The V gene is TRBV11-2, the J gene TRBJ2-5; D unresolved. With 2 bases removed from V and 1 base from J, the gap between germline ends came to 11 bases. The CDR3 has 15 amino acids. Germline V gene sequence: CDR1 SGHAT, CDR2 FQNNGV. CDR3 bases: TGTGCCAGCAGCTTATTATGGTCAGTCCAAGAGACCCAGTACTTC. Protein: CASSLLWSVQETQYF.

The rearrangement uses TRBV3-1 (or the pseudogene TRBV3-2) and TRBJ1-1; 10 bases align to TRBD1. Per the germline V gene, CDR1 is LGHDT and CDR2 is YNNKEL (reference sequence). The CDR3 runs to 14 residues. V was clipped by 1 base and J by 4 bases; unmatched bases: 0. The CDR3 here is CASSQGTGGTEAFF. In DNA, the CDR3 is TGTGCCAGCAGCCAAGGGACAGGGGGCACTGAAGCTTTCTTT.